These 15 T cell receptor beta chains came from one sample sequenced in a study of OX40 agonist ivuxolimab in advanced cancers. Using immunoSEQ multiplex PCR, the repertoire was profiled, and TCRdb retains in-frame clones only, with some absent. The profile shows approximately 92,000 clones, about four fifths of them singletons. The sequenced sample was CD4+ or CD8+ T cells sorted from blood, obtained in a trial of the OX40 agonist ivuxolimab. Receptors originate from an adult with an advanced solid tumor such as melanoma, head and neck, liver or kidney cancer.

The CDR3 nucleotides are TGTGCCAGCAGCCTACCGGGCCGGAAGGGCTATGGCTACACCTTC. It is translated as CASSLPGRKGYGYTF. The V call is TRBV7-9, the J call TRBJ1-2; D unresolved. The CDR3 consists of 15 residues. Looked up from germline, CDR1 is SEHNR and CDR2 is FQNEAQ (reference sequence). With 5 bases removed from V and 4 bases from J, the gap between germline ends came to 17 bases.

The chain carries TRBV19 and TRBJ1-6; TRBD1 might be the D (6 bases). The CDR3 extends over 14 amino acids. V gave up 5 bases and J gave up 5 bases, with 10 bases separating them. Germline loops: CDR1 LNHDA, CDR2 SQIVND (reference sequence). CDR3 protein: CASSVRGDNSPLHF. CDR3 DNA: TGTGCCAGTAGTGTGAGGGGGGATAATTCACCCCTCCACTTT.

This clone was detected only a few times. V and J are TRBV7-9 and TRBJ1-1; D may be TRBD1 (6 bases). The CDR3 is 15 residues long. V was clipped by 5 bases and J by 0 bases, with 13 bases between them. Germline V CDR1 and CDR2: SEHNR, FQNEAQ (reference sequence). The DNA for the CDR3 is TGTGCCAGCAGCCCTCAGGGGACCATGAACACTGAAGCTTTCTTT. Translated, it gives CASSPQGTMNTEAFF. Together with reference TRBV7-9 and TRBJ1-1, the CDR3 gives the full variable domain: DTGVSQNPRHKITKRGQNVTFRCDPISEHNRLYWYRQTLGQGPEFLTYFQNEAQLEKSRLLSDRFSAERPKGSFSTLEIQRTEQGDSAMYLCASSPQGTMNTEAFFGQGTRLTVV.

The V and J genes are TRBV29-1 and TRBJ2-7, with D perhaps TRBD1 (6 bases). Germline CDR1 is SQVTM and CDR2 is ANQGSEA. V lost 2 bases and J lost 2, with 10 bases in between. This CDR3 contains 13 residues. The CDR3 loop is CSVELTGTYEQYF. The CDR3 DNA reads as TGCAGCGTTGAACTGACAGGTACCTACGAGCAGTACTTC.

The rearrangement joins TRBV6-1 to TRBJ2-7; the match to TRBD1 covers 7 bases. The V segment lost 7 bases and the J segment 1 base; nucleotides outside the gene matches: 10. The V gene's germline CDR1 is MNHNS and CDR2 SASEGT. The CDR3 contains 15 residues. The CDR3 sequence is CASNRAGGESYEQYF. CDR3 bases: TGTGCCAGCAATCGGGCAGGGGGTGAGTCCTACGAGCAGTACTTC.

The chain joins TRBV7-2 to TRBJ2-7; D not resolved. This CDR3 region has 13 residues. Per germline, CDR1 SGHTA and CDR2 FQGNSA. V was shortened by 1 base and J by 7 bases, with 11 bases between the two germline ends. Here the CDR3 reads CASSLEGFGEQYF. The DNA of the CDR3 is TGTGCCAGCAGCTTAGAAGGCTTTGGGGAGCAGTACTTC.

This chain uses TRBV7-9 with TRBJ2-3; 9 bases fit TRBD1. Germline CDR1 SEHNR, CDR2 FQNEAQ (reference sequence). The CDR3 consists of 17 residues. V was pared by 5 bases and J by 0 bases, with 9 bases of the junction left unmatched. The CDR3 loop is CASSPWTGATSTDTQYF. The CDR3, as DNA: TGTGCCAGCAGCCCGTGGACAGGGGCCACTAGCACAGATACGCAGTATTTT.

This chain uses TRBV7-9 with TRBJ2-3; TRBD2 aligns across 14 bases. CDR1 is SEHNR and CDR2 is FQNEAQ in the germline V gene (reference sequence). This CDR3 contains 19 residues. The V gene end was trimmed by 5 bases and the J gene end by 3 bases; junction bases not matched to a gene: 13. CDR3 nucleotide sequence: TGTGCCAGCAGCCCCCTCGCTGGACTAGCGGGGGGTGGGACAGATACGCAGTATTTT. As protein: CASSPLAGLAGGGTDTQYF.

The J gene is TRBJ2-7, the V gene TRBV4-3; tentatively, D is TRBD2 (7 bases). Germline V CDR1 and CDR2: LGHNA, YSLEER. This CDR3 has 18 residues. Trimming pared 0 bases from V and 2 bases from J, leaving 20 bases between. The CDR3 loop is CASSQDYVKGGLTYEQYF. CDR3 DNA sequence: TGCGCCAGCAGCCAAGATTACGTAAAGGGGGGGCTCACCTACGAGCAGTACTTC.

V gene TRBV5-1 combines with J gene TRBJ2-2, with D uncertain. Germline lookup yields CDR1 SGHRS and CDR2 YFSETQ. V was clipped by 6 bases and J by 1 base, with 13 bases between them. The CDR3 has 15 residues. The CDR3 reads CASTFDARNTGELFF. CDR3 coding DNA: TGCGCCAGCACCTTCGACGCCAGGAACACCGGGGAGCTGTTTTTT.

The chain recombines TRBV6-1 with TRBJ1-2; possibly TRBD1 for D (5 bases). The V end was cut by 2 bases, the J end by 4 bases, with 8 bases between. This CDR3 comprises 13 residues. CDR1 MNHNS and CDR2 SASEGT come from the germline V gene. The CDR3 is CASSETGPYGYTF. The CDR3 bases are TGTGCCAGCAGTGAAACAGGACCCTATGGCTACACCTTC.

The chain links TRBV27 to TRBJ1-1, with D maybe TRBD1 (5 bases). The CDR3 length is 14 residues. The V end was cut by 2 bases, the J end by 6 bases, with 13 bases between. Germline CDR1 reads MNHEY; CDR2 reads SMNVEV (reference sequence). The CDR3 coding sequence is TGTGCCAGCAGTTTAGGGCCAGGGATTTCTGAAGCTTTCTTT. Protein product: CASSLGPGISEAFF.

The genes are TRBV5-1 and TRBJ2-1; 10 nucleotides agree with TRBD2. Germline V gene data show CDR1 as SGHRS and CDR2 as YFSETQ. J was trimmed by 0 bases and V by 4 bases; bases with no gene match: 4. This CDR3 spans 16 amino acids. The CDR3 sequence: CASSPPSGSSYNEQFF. The CDR3 region has the DNA TGCGCCAGCAGCCCACCTAGCGGGAGCTCCTACAATGAGCAGTTCTTC.

The J gene is TRBJ2-3, the V gene TRBV11-2; D may be TRBD1 (5 bases). Deletions cut 1 base from V and 6 bases from J, with 17 bases between. The CDR3 consists of 16 residues. Per germline, CDR1 SGHAT and CDR2 FQNNGV. The CDR3 bases are TGTGCCAGCAGCTTAGGGGGCAGCTCCAAGGGGGATACGCAGTATTTT. Translation gives CASSLGGSSKGDTQYF.

The CDR3 here is CASSLQGSGYTF. The CDR3 DNA reads TGTGCCAGCAGTTTACAGGGGAGCGGCTACACCTTC. J is TRBJ1-2 and V is TRBV11-3, with 7 bases identical to TRBD1. The CDR3 has 12 residues. J gave up 8 bases and V 6 bases, and 6 bases lay outside the gene matches. Per the germline V gene, CDR1 is SGHNT and CDR2 is YENEEA.